These 26 T cell receptor beta chains share one sample of origin, sequenced in a study of T-cell memory formation after mild COVID-19. TCRdb independently ran MiXCR on the 5' RACE reads; one entry per CDR3 protein. The table shows around 420,000 distinct CDR3 sequences, with roughly 24% occurring only once. Sequenced: PBMCs or a T cell subset sorted from them (not recorded which). The receptors were sampled from an adult woman who had mild COVID-19 (a few samples of this study predate the infection). Cell type and time point are not known.

This clonotype was detected a few times. The chain has TRBV6-5 and TRBJ1-5, with 7 bases fitting TRBD1. Losses at the gene ends were 5 bases for V and 1 base for J; bases not matched to a gene: 5. Per germline, CDR1 MNHEY and CDR2 SVGAGI. This CDR3 contains 15 residues. The CDR3 reads CASSTDRASNQPQHF. The CDR3 DNA reads TGTGCCAGCAGTACCGACAGGGCCAGCAATCAGCCCCAGCATTTT.

The count of this clonotype is one. The chain is built from TRBV6-6 and TRBJ2-1; no clear D. Germline V lookup: CDR1 MNHNY, CDR2 SVGAGI (reference sequence). This CDR3 is 12 amino acids long. V lost 5 bases to trimming and J lost 12 bases, with 14 bases between them. The CDR3 sequence: CASSQDQTGQFF. In DNA form, the CDR3 reads TGTGCCAGCAGTCAAGACCAAACGGGGCAGTTCTTC.

This clonotype was recorded a few times. V and J are TRBV29-1 and TRBJ1-2, with no clear D. The CDR3 sequence is 10 residues long. CDR1 SQVTM and CDR2 ANQGSEA come from the germline V gene. V gave up 3 bases and J gave up 4 bases, with 3 bases separating them. The CDR3 sequence: CSVESYGYTF. CDR3 DNA sequence: TGCAGCGTTGAGTCCTATGGCTACACCTTC.

This sequence joins TRBV7-9 and TRBJ2-7, with D tentatively TRBD1 (5 bases). Looked up from germline, CDR1 is SEHNR and CDR2 is FQNEAQ (reference sequence). This CDR3 region has 12 residues. V dropped 5 bases and J dropped 9 bases, with 14 bases sitting between them. The CDR3 coding sequence is TGTGCCAGCAGCCCAGGGTCTGCTTGGCAGTACTTC. It codes for CASSPGSAWQYF.

The CDR3 sequence is CASSQNDGVSETQYF. The CDR3 DNA is TGTGCCAGCAGCCAAAACGACGGAGTATCAGAGACCCAGTACTTC. V is TRBV7-6 and J is TRBJ2-5; no firm D call. The CDR3 totals 15 residues. Germline V gene lookup returns CDR1 SGHVS and CDR2 FNYEAQ. V was trimmed by 5 bases and J by 4 bases, leaving 17 bases between them.

A few counts support this clonotype. The chain recombines TRBV4-2 with TRBJ2-7; weak D call: TRBD2 (5 bases). The germline CDR1 and CDR2 sequences are LGHNA and YNFKEQ. V lost 3 bases and J 3 bases, leaving 9 bases between the germline ends. The CDR3 spans 13 residues. The CDR3 sequence: CASSHLEGYEQYF. The DNA of the CDR3 is TGTGCCAGCAGCCATCTTGAGGGCTACGAGCAGTACTTC.

This clonotype has more than one count but fewer than ten. The genes are TRBV20-1 and TRBJ2-7; 10 nucleotides align to TRBD2. The CDR3 consists of 13 residues. Trimming cost V 7 bases and J 5 bases; bases outside gene matches: 8. Germline V gives CDR1 DFQATT, CDR2 SNEGSKA (reference sequence). CDR3 bases: TGCAGTGTCAAGCGGGAGGGGAGCGACGAGCAGTACTTC. Encoded protein: CSVKREGSDEQYF.

The V call is TRBV15, the J call TRBJ2-1; D not resolved. Per the germline V gene, CDR1 is LNHNV and CDR2 is YYDKDF (reference sequence). This CDR3 spans 12 amino acids. V shed 2 bases and J shed 8 bases, with 7 bases lying between them. Here the CDR3 reads CATSRTIDEQFF. The DNA for the CDR3 is TGTGCCACCAGCAGAACTATCGATGAGCAGTTCTTC.

In this sample, this clonotype turned up a few times. The chain is built from TRBV7-6 and TRBJ1-1; D remains ambiguous. This CDR3 has 14 residues. With 5 bases removed from V and 2 bases from J, the gap between germline ends came to 12 bases. Germline CDR1 is SGHVS and CDR2 is FNYEAQ. CDR3 in DNA: TGTGCCAGCAGCCGCCATCCTTCAAACACTGAAGCTTTCTTT. Translation: CASSRHPSNTEAFF. The variable domain in full, completed from reference TRBV7-6 and TRBJ1-1, reads GAGVSQSPRYKVTKRGQDVALRCDPISGHVSLYWYRQALGQGPEFLTYFNYEAQQDKSGLPNDRFSAERPEGSISTLTIQRTEQRDSAMYRCASSRHPSNTEAFFGQGTRLTVV.

The sample holds a few counts of this clonotype. This sequence joins TRBV6-4 and TRBJ2-7; D is undetermined. The CDR3 totals 15 residues. With 8 bases removed from V and 3 bases from J, the gap between germline ends came to 20 bases. CDR1 is MRHNA, CDR2 SNTAGT, per germline. The CDR3 sequence: CASSDSSSSIYEQYF. DNA for the CDR3: TGTGCCAGCTCTGACTCGAGCTCTTCTATCTACGAGCAGTACTTC.

The genes are TRBV4-1 and TRBJ2-1; 9 bases are shared with TRBD2. Trimming removed 5 bases from V and 4 bases from J; junction bases left unmatched: 15. This CDR3 comprises 18 residues. Germline V gene lookup returns CDR1 MGHRA and CDR2 YSYEKL. The chain's CDR3 is CASSSRSGGPLQYNEQFF. As DNA, the CDR3 is TGCGCCAGCAGCTCGCGTAGCGGGGGCCCTCTCCAGTACAATGAGCAGTTCTTC.

This rearrangement joins TRBV20-1 to TRBJ2-1; D is unclear. The CDR3 has 11 residues. V was trimmed by 3 bases and J by 5 bases, leaving 5 bases between them. The germline V gene encodes CDR1 DFQATT and CDR2 SNEGSKA (reference sequence). This CDR3 is CSASSNNEQFF. The CDR3 DNA reads TGCAGTGCTAGTTCCAACAATGAGCAGTTCTTC.

The chain has TRBV28 and TRBJ2-4; D might be TRBD1 (6 bases). CDR1 MDHEN and CDR2 SYDVKM come from the germline V gene. V lost 6 bases and J lost 0, with 15 bases in between. This CDR3 has 16 amino acids. Here the CDR3 DNA reads TGTGCCAGCAGCCCCCAGGGGAACATAGCCAAAAACATTCAGTACTTC. It encodes CASSPQGNIAKNIQYF.

Only a few counts were recorded for this clonotype. The chain combines TRBV7-9 with TRBJ2-7; a possible D gene is TRBD1 (5 bases). CDR3 length equals 15 residues. V lost 4 bases and J lost 2, with 15 bases in between. The V gene's germline CDR1 is SEHNR and CDR2 FQNEAQ (reference sequence). CDR3 sequence (DNA): TGTGCCAGCAGCTCAGCGACAGCAATCCCCTACGAGCAGTACTTC. This codes for CASSSATAIPYEQYF.

This clonotype came up many times. The chain combines TRBV7-2 with TRBJ2-4, with 7 positions matching TRBD1. The CDR3 is 15 amino acids. V shed 7 bases, J shed 9 bases, and the junction held 15 bases outside the gene matches. From germline, CDR1 is SGHTA and CDR2 FQGNSA. CDR3 region: CASTPGQVHGGIQYF. The CDR3 bases are TGTGCCAGCACCCCCGGACAGGTCCACGGAGGCATTCAGTACTTC. Full variable domain (missing parts from reference TRBV7-2 and TRBJ2-4): GAGVSQSPSNKVTEKGKDVELRCDPISGHTALYWYRQSLGQGLEFLIYFQGNSAPDKSGLPSDRFSAERTGGSVSTLTIQRTQQEDSAVYLCASTPGQVHGGIQYFGAGTRLSVL.

This clonotype was observed a few times. The chain carries TRBV4-3 and TRBJ2-7, with 7 positions matching TRBD2. This CDR3 contains 16 residues. Germline V lookup: CDR1 LGHNA, CDR2 YSLEER. V lost 0 bases, J lost 1 base, and 6 bases stayed unmatched. Here the CDR3 DNA reads TGCGCCAGCAGCCAAGATCCAGCGGGACCGTCCTACGAGCAGTACTTC. The encoded protein is CASSQDPAGPSYEQYF.

The chain combines TRBV20-1 with TRBJ2-3, with D perhaps matching TRBD2 (6 bases). The CDR3 spans 14 residues. The V and J ends lost 1 base and 3 bases respectively, with 11 bases between them. CDR1 is DFQATT and CDR2 is SNEGSKA in the germline V gene (reference sequence). The CDR3 is CSARGTTPTDTQYF. CDR3 nucleotides: TGCAGTGCTAGAGGGACTACCCCGACAGATACGCAGTATTTT.

This chain connects TRBV20-1 to TRBJ1-1; D gene uncertain. Trimming removed 6 bases from V and 0 bases from J, with 11 bases in between. The CDR3 runs to 13 residues. Germline assignment: CDR1 DFQATT and CDR2 SNEGSKA (reference sequence). CDR3 nucleotides: TGCAGTGCCCCCGCTGGGGTGAACACTGAAGCTTTCTTT. It codes for CSAPAGVNTEAFF.

The sample holds a few counts of this clonotype. The chain uses TRBV11-2 and TRBJ1-1, with D perhaps matching TRBD1 (5 bases). V lost 4 bases, J lost 1 base, and 13 bases lay in between. Germline lookup yields CDR1 SGHAT and CDR2 FQNNGV. This CDR3 contains 15 residues. This CDR3 is CASSYTFGGNTEAFF. In nucleotides, the CDR3 is TGTGCCAGCAGCTATACCTTCGGGGGGAACACTGAAGCTTTCTTT.

The chain links TRBV7-9 to TRBJ1-2; weak D call: TRBD1 (5 bases). This CDR3 has 20 residues. Germline V gives CDR1 SEHNR, CDR2 FQNEAQ (reference sequence). Trimming took 4 bases from V and 2 from J, leaving 29 bases between them. The CDR3 bases are TGTGCCAGCAGCTATACTCAACCGGGGCAGGCCACCTACCGAAACTATGGCTACACCTTC. It codes for CASSYTQPGQATYRNYGYTF. Full variable domain (remainder filled in from reference TRBV7-9 and TRBJ1-2): DTGVSQNPRHKITKRGQNVTFRCDPISEHNRLYWYRQTLGQGPEFLTYFQNEAQLEKSRLLSDRFSAERPKGSFSTLEIQRTEQGDSAMYLCASSYTQPGQATYRNYGYTFGSGTRLTVV.

This clonotype came up a few times. The chain uses TRBV7-3 and TRBJ2-2, with D unclear. Germline values: CDR1 SGHTA, CDR2 FQGTGA. Deletions cut 1 base from V and 1 base from J, with 10 bases between. This CDR3 comprises 16 residues. The CDR3 reads CASSLRHARNTGELFF. The CDR3 DNA follows: TGTGCCAGCAGCTTAAGGCATGCCAGGAACACCGGGGAGCTGTTTTTT.

J is TRBJ1-2 and V is TRBV7-2, with unresolved D. The V end was cut by 5 bases, the J end by 4 bases, with 5 bases between. The CDR3 contains 11 residues. Per the germline V gene, CDR1 is SGHTA and CDR2 is FQGNSA. CDR3 bases: TGTGCCAGCAGCAGGTCCTATGGCTACACCTTC. This sequence encodes CASSRSYGYTF.

The J gene is TRBJ2-3, the V gene TRBV11-3, with 9 bases matching TRBD2. The CDR3 runs to 17 residues. CDR1 and CDR2 (germline): SGHNT, YENEEA. J gave up 2 bases and V 3 bases, and 9 bases lay outside the gene matches. CDR3 sequence (DNA): TGTGCCAGCAGCTTGTATATTGGGACTAGCATCACAGATACGCAGTATTTT. Its translation is CASSLYIGTSITDTQYF.

This clonotype was observed a handful of times. The V gene is TRBV3-1, the J gene TRBJ2-1, with D possibly TRBD2 on 6 matching bases. V dropped 5 bases and J dropped 6 bases, with 14 bases sitting between them. The CDR3 has 14 amino acids. Germline V gene lookup returns CDR1 LGHDT and CDR2 YNNKEL (reference sequence). CDR3 protein: CASSDLGGPNEQFF. The CDR3 DNA follows: TGTGCCAGCAGCGACCTCGGGGGACCCAATGAGCAGTTCTTC.

The chain has TRBV5-1 and TRBJ2-1; a weak D match, TRBD1 (6 bases). V lost 0 bases and J 9 bases, leaving 13 bases between the germline ends. Germline V gene data show CDR1 as SGHRS and CDR2 as YFSETQ. The CDR3 sequence is 14 residues long. In DNA form, the CDR3 reads TGCGCCAGCAGCTTGGTGTCAGGGGAAGGTGAGCAGTTCTTC. This sequence encodes CASSLVSGEGEQFF. The full variable domain, with the rest looked up from reference TRBV5-1 and TRBJ2-1, is KAGVTQTPRYLIKTRGQQVTLSCSPISGHRSVSWYQQTPGQGLQFLFEYFSETQRNKGNFPGRFSGRQFSNSRSEMNVSTLELGDSALYLCASSLVSGEGEQFFGPGTRLTVL.

V is TRBV7-2 and J is TRBJ1-1, with no clear D. The V gene lost 10 bases and the J gene lost 0 bases, with 12 bases spanning the gap. The CDR3 loop spans 13 amino acids. Germline CDR1 reads SGHTA; CDR2 reads FQGNSA. The CDR3 here is CATLPGMNTEAFF. CDR3 coding DNA: TGTGCCACACTTCCGGGGATGAACACTGAAGCTTTCTTT.